Listed here are 15 T cell receptor beta chains from one sample, sequenced in a study of T cell repertoires in cytomegalovirus infection. Their antigens are not known. TCRdb processed the reads anew with MiXCR; each CDR3 protein has one entry. The sample yields around 900,000 distinct CDR3 sequences, under 40% seen once. This material consisted of cultured CD8+ T cells from PBMCs, taken from culture after CMV antigen stimulation. Receptors were obtained from a human donor in good health (CMV status not recorded). Some clones in this sample may be carry-over from other donors' samples.

The gene calls are TRBV6-5 and TRBJ2-1, with 10 bases that match TRBD1. V shed 2 bases and J 4 bases; nucleotides not matched to a gene: 2. This CDR3 is built from 15 residues. Germline V gene data show CDR1 as MNHEY and CDR2 as SVGAGI. CDR3 DNA: TGTGCCAGCAGTTACCGGGACAGGGGTTACAATGAGCAGTTCTTC. This codes for CASSYRDRGYNEQFF.

V is TRBV4-1 and J is TRBJ2-3; D is perhaps TRBD2 (6 bases). Germline CDR1 and CDR2: MGHRA and YSYEKL. The CDR3 extends over 15 amino acids. V was clipped by 1 base and J by 1 base, with 9 bases between them. The CDR3 region has the DNA TGCGCCAGCAGCCAAGCTCCGGGGGGCACAGATACGCAGTATTTT. This translates into CASSQAPGGTDTQYF.

The chain has TRBV27 and TRBJ1-6; a possible D gene is TRBD1 (6 bases). In germline, CDR1 is MNHEY, CDR2 SMNVEV (reference sequence). This CDR3 is built from 15 residues. V gave up 3 bases and J gave up 8 bases, with 14 bases separating them. CDR3 DNA: TGTGCCAGCAGTTTCTCGGCAGGGGTTGATTCACCCCTCCACTTT. Its translation: CASSFSAGVDSPLHF.

The rearrangement joins TRBV6-6 to TRBJ1-3; no definite D call. The ends were cut back, 0 bases at V and 1 base at J, with 7 bases in the middle. This CDR3 comprises 15 residues. Germline assignment: CDR1 MNHNY and CDR2 SVGAGI (reference sequence). The CDR3 DNA is TGTGCCAGCAGTTACTCGATAGAATCTGGAAACACCATATATTTT. It yields the protein CASSYSIESGNTIYF.

This clonotype was seen only a few times. The V gene is TRBV27, the J gene TRBJ2-1, with 12 bases fitting TRBD2. Per germline, CDR1 MNHEY and CDR2 SMNVEV (reference sequence). V trimming: 5 bases; J trimming: 7 bases; junction bases outside the gene matches: 24. This CDR3 comprises 21 residues. CDR3 nucleotide sequence: TGTGCCAGCAGTCCAACTGATAGCTTATTTCTCCTAGCGGGGGGGGGGAATGAGCAGTTCTTC. Translated: CASSPTDSLFLLAGGGNEQFF.

The genes are TRBV18 and TRBJ2-2, with D uncertain. The length of the CDR3 is 20 residues. Trimming took off 6 bases at V and 0 bases at J, with 26 bases between the two ends. Germline CDR1 KGHSH, CDR2 LQKENI. The CDR3 DNA is TGTGCCAGCTCCCATCACGGTGGATCGGAAGACCTATCGAACACCGGGGAGCTGTTTTTT. The encoded protein is CASSHHGGSEDLSNTGELFF. The full variable domain, with the rest looked up from reference TRBV18 and TRBJ2-2, is NAGVMQNPRHLVRRRGQEARLRCSPMKGHSHVYWYRQLPEEGLKFMVYLQKENIIDESGMPKERFSAEFPKEGPSILRIQQVVRGDSAAYFCASSHHGGSEDLSNTGELFFGEGSRLTVL.

V is TRBV29-1 and J is TRBJ1-2; D is ambiguous. Germline lookup yields CDR1 SQVTM and CDR2 ANQGSEA. The CDR3 is 12 residues long. Trimming shortened V by 6 bases and J by 4 bases, and 12 bases separated the two germline ends. The CDR3 reads CSVLEGFYGYTF. DNA for the CDR3: TGCAGCGTGTTGGAGGGATTCTATGGCTACACCTTC.

This clonotype was counted many times. This chain uses TRBV7-8 with TRBJ1-1, with unresolved D. The CDR3 consists of 14 residues. V lost 5 bases and J lost 4, with 14 bases in between. Germline CDR1 is SGHVS and CDR2 is FQNEAQ. Written as DNA, the CDR3 is TGTGCCAGCAGCCAGGACGGCTGGGGCACTGAAGCTTTCTTT. It encodes CASSQDGWGTEAFF.

This clonotype was observed a few times. This chain connects TRBV7-6 to TRBJ2-1; perhaps TRBD2 as D (5 bases). Per the germline V gene, CDR1 is SGHVS and CDR2 is FNYEAQ. The length of the CDR3 is 14 residues. Trimming removed 1 base at V and 5 bases at J, with 9 bases between. The CDR3 bases are TGTGCCAGCAGCTTAGTCGAGGGAGACAATGAGCAGTTCTTC. This gives the protein CASSLVEGDNEQFF.

This clonotype was seen only a few times. In DNA form, the CDR3 reads TGTGCCAGCAGTTGGGACGGGACGGATTCCTACGAGCAGTACTTC. This gives the protein CASSWDGTDSYEQYF. V usage is TRBV6-5 and J usage is TRBJ2-7, with D perhaps being TRBD1 or TRBD2 (5 bases each). There are 15 residues in the CDR3. Per the germline V gene, CDR1 is MNHEY and CDR2 is SVGAGI. Trimming removed 4 bases from V and 1 base from J, with 14 bases in between.

This clonotype showed up just a few times. The rearrangement links TRBV28 to TRBJ1-5; weak D call: TRBD1 (5 bases). The CDR3 spans 14 residues. Deletions cut 3 bases from V and 7 bases from J, with 13 bases between. The V gene's germline CDR1 is MDHEN and CDR2 SYDVKM. The CDR3 loop is CASSFSGLEQPQHF. As DNA, the CDR3 is TGTGCCAGCAGTTTTTCAGGGCTAGAACAGCCCCAGCATTTT.

The gene calls are TRBV13 and TRBJ1-2; 10 nucleotides line up with TRBD1. With V trimmed by 0 bases and J by 11 bases, 15 bases remained unmatched. Germline V gives CDR1 PRHDT, CDR2 FYEKMQ (reference sequence). The CDR3 has 17 amino acids. CDR3 sequence: CASSLGGTGVTLRIYTF. In nucleotides, the CDR3 is TGTGCCAGCAGCTTAGGAGGGACAGGGGTAACGCTACGCATTTACACCTTC.

V is TRBV7-9 and J is TRBJ2-7; 7 bases fit TRBD2. J was trimmed by 7 bases and V by 3 bases; bases with no gene match: 3. This CDR3 comprises 12 residues. CDR1 and CDR2 (germline): SEHNR, FQNEAQ (reference sequence). This CDR3 is CASSFGEGEQYF. As DNA, the CDR3 is TGTGCCAGCAGCTTCGGGGAGGGTGAGCAGTACTTC.

The DNA for the CDR3 is TGTGCCAGCAGCTTGACAGGGGGCGCGAGGGAGCAGTACTTC. Translating it yields CASSLTGGAREQYF. This chain links TRBV5-4 with TRBJ2-7, with 9 nucleotides matching TRBD1. The germline V gene has CDR1 SGHNT and CDR2 YYREEE (reference sequence). The CDR3 runs to 14 residues. The junction had 6 bases not matched to a gene; V was cut back by 1 base and J by 7 bases.

The chain is built from TRBV4-1 and TRBJ2-1, with D tentatively TRBD1 (5 bases). In germline, CDR1 is MGHRA, CDR2 YSYEKL. The CDR3 has 18 amino acids. V was clipped by 4 bases and J by 2 bases, with 21 bases between them. The CDR3 spells CASSRERSSGAPYNEQFF. The CDR3 DNA sequence: TGCGCCAGCAGCCGAGAACGGTCTAGTGGGGCTCCCTACAATGAGCAGTTCTTC.